Listed below are T cell receptor beta chains from one sample, sequenced in a study of blood T cell repertoires in COVID-19. This table comes from immunoSEQ multiplex PCR, and its TCRdb copy is limited to in-frame clones, with some not included. The repertoire includes about 220,000 clones, approximately 80% of them detected once, and approximately 4.8% sits in the top ten. The material sequenced was peripheral blood. Source of these receptors: a woman aged 70-85 years with acute or convalescent COVID-19. CDR3s include the opening cysteine and the closing phenylalanine or tryptophan. Where a row states a size, it is once, few, many or the class of an expanded clone; other rows omit it.

j_gene | v_gene | abundance | CDR3aa
TRBJ2-1 | TRBV10-3 | NA | CAISGLAGGGEQFF
TRBJ2-2 | TRBV30 | once | CAWSVGLPGGELFF
TRBJ2-2 | TRBV4-3 | NA | CASSQGSGEPNTGELFF
TRBJ2-6 | TRBV5-4 | NA | CASSSSGGLYSGANVLTF
TRBJ2-1 | TRBV18 | NA | CASSPTTSGAREQFF
TRBJ1-5 | TRBV6-6 | NA | CASSTGTGPINQPQHF
TRBJ2-1 | TRBV18 | NA | CASSPLTGNYNEQFF
TRBJ1-4 | TRBV29-1 | few | CSVEKRGRGEKLFF
TRBJ1-1 | TRBV10-3 | few | CAAGHLGTEAFF
TRBJ2-1 | TRBV7-2 | NA | CASSLELAGPRGNEQFF
TRBJ1-3 | TRBV9 | NA | CASSPHSGNTIYF
TRBJ1-1 | TRBV5-4 | NA | CASSLDRGTGTEAFF
TRBJ2-1 | TRBV19 | few | CASSAKGRTSGPRNEQFF
TRBJ1-2 | TRBV2 | NA | CASSLRDIDGYTF
TRBJ1-1 | TRBV5-1 | NA | CASSLSGMNTEAFF
TRBJ1-4 | TRBV5-1 | NA | CATLHTGGNEKLFF
TRBJ1-4 | TRBV19 | NA | CASSVQAGTGLEKLFF
TRBJ1-5 | TRBV7-2 | once | CASSAGLSNQPQHF
TRBJ1-5 | TRBV15 | NA | CATSRDGTDLNQPQHF
TRBJ1-2 | TRBV4-3 | NA | CASSQDPGGTPNYGYTF
TRBJ2-3 | TRBV9 | NA | CASSATSGASTDTQYF
TRBJ1-2 | TRBV6-5 | NA | CASRTGNYGYTF
TRBJ2-7 | TRBV2 | NA | CASSARGHKNEQYF
TRBJ1-2 | TRBV12-3/TRBV12-4 | NA | CASRTTVNYGYTF
TRBJ2-5 | TRBV7-2 | NA | CASRSQQGGRETQYF
TRBJ2-3 | TRBV6-6 | NA | CASSGQGLNTQYF
TRBJ1-1 | TRBV9 | few | CASSVTGGWSTEAFF
TRBJ2-7 | TRBV19 | NA | CASSSMTGGSYEQYF
TRBJ2-7 | TRBV4-3 | NA | CASSQGTGTGYSYEQYF
TRBJ2-5 | TRBV6-2/TRBV6-3 | few | CASSLTTGGVSETQYF
TRBJ1-2 | TRBV18 | NA | CASSPLVGQGEYGYTF
TRBJ1-2 | TRBV5-6 | NA | CASSLGRQGSYGYTF
TRBJ2-1 | TRBV7-2 | NA | CASSTTGTFRSEQFF
TRBJ1-5 | TRBV18 | NA | CASSPRRSNQPQHF
TRBJ2-2 | TRBV11-2 | NA | CASSSDKANTGELFF
TRBJ1-1 | TRBV5-6 | NA | CASSLPGFGGTEAFF
TRBJ2-2 | TRBV10-3 | NA | CAIRGQANTGELFF
TRBJ2-3 | TRBV10-1 | NA | CASSGSGAGALRTDTQYF
TRBJ1-6 | TRBV20-1 | NA | CSASGTGLYNSPLHF
TRBJ1-3 | TRBV3-1/TRBV3-2 | NA | CASSQEGLSGNTIYF
TRBJ1-1 | TRBV10-2 | NA | CASNSRDRGRGTEAFF
TRBJ1-1 | TRBV3-1/TRBV3-2 | NA | CASSQDGQGNTEAFF
TRBJ2-7 | TRBV14 | NA | CASSQRTGDTYEQYF
TRBJ1-2 | TRBV19 | NA | CASSPGQSLRYGYTF
TRBJ1-1 | TRBV5-4 | NA | CASRNNSNTEAFF
TRBJ1-2 | TRBV4-2 | NA | CASSQGDRDYGYTF
TRBJ1-4 | TRBV6-2/TRBV6-3 | NA | CASSSLWTGDATNEKLFF
TRBJ1-2 | TRBV6-2/TRBV6-3 | NA | CASNYRDRVSGYTF
TRBJ2-3 | TRBV5-1 | NA | CASSFGLAGGITDTQYF
TRBJ1-2 | TRBV7-6 | NA | CASSGTGAAYGYTF
TRBJ1-2 | TRBV12-3/TRBV12-4 | NA | CASSWTANYGYTF
TRBJ1-3 | TRBV6-5 | NA | CASRDDSSGNTIYF
TRBJ2-5 | TRBV4-2 | NA | CASSHTGLQETQYF
TRBJ1-5 | TRBV7-9 | NA | CASSLAGGSGAQHF
TRBJ1-2 | TRBV2 | NA | CASSEDRDYGYTF
TRBJ1-1 | TRBV12-3/TRBV12-4 | NA | CASRLQGDAEAFF
TRBJ1-4 | TRBV4-3 | NA | CASSQGGGTVNEKLFF
TRBJ1-1 | TRBV12-3/TRBV12-4 | NA | CASSFPSTEAFF
TRBJ2-3 | TRBV7-2 | NA | CASSLGILDVDTQYF
TRBJ2-2 | TRBV14 | NA | CASSLRTGMNTGELFF